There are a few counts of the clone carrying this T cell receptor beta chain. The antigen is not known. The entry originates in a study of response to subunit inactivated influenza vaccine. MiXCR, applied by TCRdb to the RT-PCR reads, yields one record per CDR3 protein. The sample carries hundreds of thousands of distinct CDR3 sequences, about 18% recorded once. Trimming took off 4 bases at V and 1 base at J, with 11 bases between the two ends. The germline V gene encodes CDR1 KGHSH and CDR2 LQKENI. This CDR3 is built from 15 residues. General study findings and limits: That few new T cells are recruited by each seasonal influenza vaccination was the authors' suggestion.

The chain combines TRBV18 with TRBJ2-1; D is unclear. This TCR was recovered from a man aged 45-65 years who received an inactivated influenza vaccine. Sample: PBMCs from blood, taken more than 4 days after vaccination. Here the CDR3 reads CASSQGPPSYNEQFF. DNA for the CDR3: TGTGCCAGCTCACAAGGGCCTCCGTCCTACAATGAGCAGTTCTTC.